The clone carrying this T cell receptor (beta chain) was recorded at least ten times. Its antigen is unknown. CDR3 length: 16 amino acids. V lost 1 base and J lost 3, with 15 bases in between. In germline, CDR1 is SGHRS, CDR2 YFSETQ. TCRdb ran MiXCR on the 5' RACE reads and lists one entry per CDR3 protein. The table includes over 75,000 distinct CDR3 sequences, roughly 8.8% detected once. The data were obtained in a study of CD8 T cells in ankylosing spondylitis. General study findings and limits: Matched synovial fluid from ankylosing spondylitis patients was reported to be enriched for disease-linked clones. Seemingly characteristic of ankylosing spondylitis blood was a TCR beta motif consisting of about 8 highly homologous variants. Earlier authors reported some of these motif variants in reactive arthritis synovial fluid and blood.

Specimen: blood, either unsorted or a sorted T cell fraction (not recorded which). The TCR comes from a male donor with ankylosing spondylitis or in good health (not recorded which). This sequence joins TRBV5-1 and TRBJ2-3, with D possibly TRBD2 on 7 matching bases. This chain's CDR3 is CASSLRGAPLTDTQYF. CDR3 bases: TGCGCCAGCAGCTTGCGGGGGGCCCCTCTAACAGATACGCAGTATTTT.